This T cell receptor (beta chain) was obtained from a study of cytomegalovirus exposure and HLA in healthy donors. Only one count was recorded for this clone. The target antigen is unknown. Findings of the study overall: Diagnosis of cytomegalovirus status made by the classifier reportedly showed high specificity and sensitivity.

There are 19 residues in the CDR3. V dropped 2 bases and J dropped 4 bases, with 25 bases sitting between them. Per germline, CDR1 LGHNT and CDR2 FRNRAP. This table comes from immunoSEQ multiplex PCR, and its TCRdb copy is limited to in-frame clones, with some not included. The repertoire holds some 260,000 clones, about 88% seen once, with around 11% in the top ten. The source material was PBMCs. This clonotype was obtained from a man aged 18-30 years in good health and CMV-seropositive. The V gene is TRBV12-5, the J gene TRBJ2-3; D assignment may be TRBD1 or TRBD2 (6 bases each). The CDR3 sequence: CASGLPWGALDRKSDTQYF. The CDR3 nucleotides are TGTGCTAGTGGTTTGCCATGGGGGGCACTAGACAGGAAATCAGATACGCAGTATTTT. The complete variable domain, with remaining parts taken from reference TRBV12-5 and TRBJ2-3, reads DARVTQTPRHKVTEMGQEVTMRCQPILGHNTVFWYRQTMMQGLELLAYFRNRAPLDDSGMPKDRFSAEMPDATLATLKIQPSEPRDSAVYFCASGLPWGALDRKSDTQYFGPGTRLTVL.